These 10 T cell receptor beta chains came from one sample sequenced in a study of CD8 T cells in ankylosing spondylitis. TCRdb used MiXCR to reprocess the 5' RACE reads, holding one entry per CDR3 protein. The data show 200,000 to 300,000 distinct CDR3 sequences, about 10% seen once. The sample consisted of blood, either unsorted or a sorted T cell fraction (not recorded which). All receptors come from a male donor with ankylosing spondylitis or in good health (not recorded which).

This clonotype has a count of ten or more. The J gene is TRBJ1-6, the V gene TRBV20-1; 7 nucleotides match TRBD1. Trimming removed 6 bases from V and 0 bases from J; junction bases left unmatched: 2. Germline CDR1 DFQATT, CDR2 SNEGSKA (reference sequence). The CDR3 spans 14 residues. The CDR3 spells CSAPGGSYNSPLHF. The CDR3 coding sequence is TGCAGTGCGCCAGGGGGCTCCTATAATTCACCCCTCCACTTT.

In this sample, this clonotype turned up many times. V and J are TRBV4-2 and TRBJ2-1; unclear D gene. Germline V gene lookup returns CDR1 LGHNA and CDR2 YNFKEQ. V dropped 5 bases and J dropped 7 bases, with 6 bases sitting between them. The CDR3 spans 11 residues. In DNA, the CDR3 is TGTGCCAGCAGCGAAAGGAATGAGCAGTTCTTC. Translated, it gives CASSERNEQFF.

This clonotype occurred many times. The V gene is TRBV27, the J gene TRBJ1-5; maybe TRBD1 (5 bases). The CDR3 has 15 residues. CDR1 is MNHEY, CDR2 SMNVEV, per germline (reference sequence). V lost 6 bases and J 4 bases, leaving 16 bases between the germline ends. CDR3 DNA sequence: TGTGCCAGCAGCTCCTCTTCGGGGGGGAATCAGCCCCAGCATTTT. This codes for CASSSSSGGNQPQHF.

To note about this clonotype: A much more abundant neighbour one base away suggests this may be a read error. V is TRBV20-1 and J is TRBJ2-5, with D possibly matching TRBD2 (6 bases). Germline CDR1 reads DFQATT; CDR2 reads SNEGSKA (reference sequence). The CDR3 runs 16 residues. Here the CDR3 reads CCARDMTGALMETQYF. CDR3 DNA sequence: TGCTGTGCTAGAGATATGACGGGAGCCTTAATGGAGACCCAGTACTTC.

With respect to this clonotype: A much larger clone differs from this one at a single base, so this may be a read error. The J gene is TRBJ2-2, the V gene TRBV6-1, with TRBD2 matching over 11 bases. Germline CDR1 MNHNS, CDR2 SASEGT. The CDR3 consists of 15 residues. This CDR3 is CASRGTSGPTGVLFF. The CDR3 region has the DNA TGTGCCAGCAGAGGGACTAGCGGTCCCACCGGGGTGCTGTTTTTT.

This clonotype was counted many times. This chain links TRBV7-8 with TRBJ2-3; unclear D gene. Germline CDR1 and CDR2: SGHVS and FQNEAQ. There are 13 residues in the CDR3. Trimming took 3 bases from V and 3 from J, leaving 7 bases between them. The CDR3 DNA is TGTGCCAGCAGCTTTTATGAGACAGATACGCAGTATTTT. Protein product: CASSFYETDTQYF.

This clonotype was picked up many times. The V call is TRBV5-1, the J call TRBJ2-1; TRBD2 agrees at 7 bases. V lost 2 bases and J lost 7; bases outside the gene matches: 9. CDR1 and CDR2 (germline): SGHRS, YFSETQ. CDR3 size: 15 residues. The CDR3 DNA reads TGCGCCAGCAGCTTAATAGGGGAGGGCGGGAATGAGCAGTTCTTC. This codes for CASSLIGEGGNEQFF.

This clonotype was picked up many times. The chain combines TRBV10-3 with TRBJ1-2, with D perhaps matching TRBD1 (5 bases). The CDR3 has 14 amino acids. Germline CDR1 is ENHRY and CDR2 is SYGVKD. Trimming removed 6 bases at V and 0 bases at J, with 11 bases between. The CDR3 is CAIRGDVTNYGYTF. DNA of the CDR3: TGTGCCATCAGGGGGGACGTTACTAACTATGGCTACACCTTC.

This clonotype has just a few counts. V and J are TRBV30 and TRBJ2-7; D unclear. The CDR3 has 11 amino acids. V was cut by 2 bases and J by 9 bases, with 11 bases left in between. Germline V gene lookup returns CDR1 GTSNPN and CDR2 SVGIG (reference sequence). The CDR3 is CAWSPGTGQYF. In DNA form, the CDR3 reads TGTGCCTGGAGTCCCGGTACTGGGCAGTACTTC.

This clonotype has at least ten counts. The chain couples TRBV5-1 to TRBJ1-5; D gene unclear. Germline-derived CDR1 and CDR2 are SGHRS and YFSETQ. The CDR3 has 13 residues. V shed 4 bases and J shed 5 bases, with 10 bases lying between them. DNA of the CDR3: TGCGCCAGCAGCCGCACCCCCGATCAGCCCCAGCATTTT. Translation: CASSRTPDQPQHF.